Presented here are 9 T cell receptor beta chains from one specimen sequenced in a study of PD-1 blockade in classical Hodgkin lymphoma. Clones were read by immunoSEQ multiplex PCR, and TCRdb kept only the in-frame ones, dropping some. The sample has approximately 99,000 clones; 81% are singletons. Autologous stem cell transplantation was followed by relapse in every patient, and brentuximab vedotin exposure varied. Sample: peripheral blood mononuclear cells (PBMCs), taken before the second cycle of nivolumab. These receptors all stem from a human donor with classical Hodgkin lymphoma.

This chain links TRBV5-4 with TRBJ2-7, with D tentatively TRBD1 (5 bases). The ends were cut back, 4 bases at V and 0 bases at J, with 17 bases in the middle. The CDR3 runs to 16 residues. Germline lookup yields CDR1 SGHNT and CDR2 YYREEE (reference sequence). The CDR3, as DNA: TGTGCCAGCAGCCCCAGGGTCGGGTCTCGCTCCTACGAGCAGTACTTC. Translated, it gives CASSPRVGSRSYEQYF.

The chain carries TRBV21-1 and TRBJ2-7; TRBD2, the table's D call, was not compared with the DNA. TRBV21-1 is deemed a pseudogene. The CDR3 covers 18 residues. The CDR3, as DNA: TGTGCCAGCAGCAAACGGTTCCGGGAGGGGTTTAGCTCCTACGAGCAGTACTTC. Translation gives CASSKRFREGFSSYEQYF.

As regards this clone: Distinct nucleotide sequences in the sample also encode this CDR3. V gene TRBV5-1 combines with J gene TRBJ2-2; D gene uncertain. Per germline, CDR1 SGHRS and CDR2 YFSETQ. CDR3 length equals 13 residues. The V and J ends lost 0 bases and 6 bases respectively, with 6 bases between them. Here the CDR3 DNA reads TGCGCCAGCAGCTTGGTAGGGCCCGGGGAGCTGTTTTTT. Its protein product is CASSLVGPGELFF.

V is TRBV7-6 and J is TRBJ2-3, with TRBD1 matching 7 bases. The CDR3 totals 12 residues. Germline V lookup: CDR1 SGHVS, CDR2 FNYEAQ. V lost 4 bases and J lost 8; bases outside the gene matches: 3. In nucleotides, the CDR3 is TGTGCCAGCAGCTCGTACAGGGGTACGCAGTATTTT. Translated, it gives CASSSYRGTQYF.

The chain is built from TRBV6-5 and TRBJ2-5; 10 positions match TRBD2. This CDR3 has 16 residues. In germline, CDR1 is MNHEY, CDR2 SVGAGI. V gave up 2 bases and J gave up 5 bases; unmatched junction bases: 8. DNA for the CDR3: TGTGCCAGCAGTTACCGGGCTAGCGGGAGTCGGGAGACCCAGTACTTC. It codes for CASSYRASGSRETQYF.

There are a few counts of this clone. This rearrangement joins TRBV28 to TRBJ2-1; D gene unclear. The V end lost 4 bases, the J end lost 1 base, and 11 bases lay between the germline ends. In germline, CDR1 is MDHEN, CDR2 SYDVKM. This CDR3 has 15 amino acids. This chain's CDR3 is CASSSPPLSYNEQFF. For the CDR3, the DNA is TGTGCCAGCAGTTCCCCCCCCCTATCCTACAATGAGCAGTTCTTC.

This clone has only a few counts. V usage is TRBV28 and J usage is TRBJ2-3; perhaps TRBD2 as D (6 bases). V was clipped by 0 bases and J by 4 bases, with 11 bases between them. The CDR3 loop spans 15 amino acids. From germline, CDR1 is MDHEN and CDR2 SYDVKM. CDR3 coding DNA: TGTGCCAGCAGTTTATGGGGCGGGACGGCAGATACGCAGTATTTT. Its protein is CASSLWGGTADTQYF.

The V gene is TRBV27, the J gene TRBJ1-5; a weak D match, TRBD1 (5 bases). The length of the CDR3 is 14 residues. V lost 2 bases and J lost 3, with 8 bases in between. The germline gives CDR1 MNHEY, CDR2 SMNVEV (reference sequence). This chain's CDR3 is CASSLVGLNQPQHF. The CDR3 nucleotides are TGTGCCAGCAGTTTAGTGGGGCTCAATCAGCCCCAGCATTTT.

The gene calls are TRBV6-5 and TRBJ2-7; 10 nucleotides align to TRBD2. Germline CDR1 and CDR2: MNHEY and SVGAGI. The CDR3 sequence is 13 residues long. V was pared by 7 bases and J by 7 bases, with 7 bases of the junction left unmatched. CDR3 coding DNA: TGTGCCAGCACCTCTGGACTAGCGGTAGAGCAGTACTTC. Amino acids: CASTSGLAVEQYF.